Following are 26 T cell receptor beta chains from one sample sequenced in a study of blood T cell repertoires in COVID-19. The repertoire was sequenced with immunoSEQ multiplex PCR; TCRdb's copy has only in-frame clones and lacks some. The table has 200,000 to 250,000 clones, around nine tenths seen once. The sample taken for sequencing was peripheral blood. The receptors originated from a man at least 80 years old with acute or convalescent COVID-19.

The V call is TRBV5-1, the J call TRBJ2-2; TRBD1 matches at 9 bases. Germline-derived CDR1 and CDR2 are SGHRS and YFSETQ. This CDR3 has 14 amino acids. J gave up 6 bases and V 6 bases, and 6 bases lay outside the gene matches. In nucleotides, the CDR3 is TGCGCCAGCACAACACAGGGGGCCCCCGGGGAGCTGTTTTTT. It translates to CASTTQGAPGELFF. The complete variable domain, with remaining parts taken from reference TRBV5-1 and TRBJ2-2, reads KAGVTQTPRYLIKTRGQQVTLSCSPISGHRSVSWYQQTPGQGLQFLFEYFSETQRNKGNFPGRFSGRQFSNSRSEMNVSTLELGDSALYLCASTTQGAPGELFFGEGSRLTVL.

The chain combines TRBV9 with TRBJ1-6; D remains unclear. V lost 0 bases to trimming and J lost 9 bases, with 16 bases between them. The CDR3 runs to 16 residues. The V gene's germline CDR1 is SGDLS and CDR2 YYNGEE. CDR3 bases: TGTGCCAGCAGCGTAGGGTATGAGGGTGACTCTTCACCCCTCCACTTT. Its protein is CASSVGYEGDSSPLHF.

This clone was recorded once. The V gene is TRBV11-2, the J gene TRBJ2-7; 8 nucleotides line up with TRBD1. Germline V gene sequence: CDR1 SGHAT, CDR2 FQNNGV. This CDR3 region has 17 residues. The V and J ends lost 4 bases and 0 bases, in that order; junction bases with no gene match: 11. The CDR3 DNA follows: TGTGCCAGCAGCTCAGCTATGGTGGACAGGGCCTCCTACGAGCAGTACTTC. Translated, it gives CASSSAMVDRASYEQYF.

The rearrangement uses TRBV6-5 and TRBJ2-7; D possibly corresponds to TRBD1 (8 bases). The germline gives CDR1 MNHEY, CDR2 SVGAGI. V lost 2 bases, J lost 1 base, and 12 bases lay in between. The CDR3 is 15 residues long. The CDR3 DNA sequence: TGTGCCAGCAGTTACAACAGGGGGGGATCCTACGAGCAGTACTTC. It is translated as CASSYNRGGSYEQYF.

The J gene is TRBJ2-3, the V gene TRBV3-1 (or the pseudogene TRBV3-2); possibly TRBD2 for D (6 bases). The CDR3 runs to 15 residues. V was shortened by 1 base and J by 5 bases, with 13 bases between the two germline ends. CDR1 is LGHDT and CDR2 is YNNKEL in the germline V gene (reference sequence). CDR3 residues: CASSQVGRGGDTQYF. The CDR3 DNA follows: TGTGCCAGCAGCCAAGTCGGAAGGGGAGGAGATACGCAGTATTTT.

J is TRBJ1-1 and V is TRBV14, with D possibly TRBD1 on 5 matching bases. The CDR3 is 16 amino acids. V was trimmed by 4 bases and J by 2 bases, leaving 17 bases between them. Per germline, CDR1 SGHDN and CDR2 FVKESK. CDR3 nucleotides: TGTGCCAGCAGCCGCCCTTGGTTCGGGACTAACACTGAAGCTTTCTTT. Its translation is CASSRPWFGTNTEAFF.

Only a few counts were recorded for this clone. The gene calls are TRBV6-2 or TRBV6-3 and TRBJ1-5; D gene ambiguous. Between the trimmed V and J ends, which lost 2 bases and 2 bases, there was a span of 10 bases. The V gene's germline CDR1 is MNHEY and CDR2 SVGEGT. There are 15 residues in the CDR3. The CDR3 reads CASSYGQVGNQPQHF. CDR3 coding DNA: TGTGCCAGCAGTTACGGGCAGGTTGGCAATCAGCCCCAGCATTTT.

The V call is TRBV4-1, the J call TRBJ2-3, with 13 bases that match TRBD2. This CDR3 contains 16 residues. Germline trimming cut 6 bases from V and 3 bases from J; bases unmatched to any gene: 6. Germline V gene sequence: CDR1 MGHRA, CDR2 YSYEKL. CDR3 nucleotides: TGCGCCAGCAGACGGACTAGCGGGGGCCTGACAGATACGCAGTATTTT. Its translation is CASRRTSGGLTDTQYF.

The chain has TRBV7-8 and TRBJ1-4, with D possibly TRBD1 on 6 matching bases. The CDR3 is 15 residues long. Germline lookup yields CDR1 SGHVS and CDR2 FQNEAQ. The ends were cut back, 0 bases at V and 4 bases at J, with 9 bases in the middle. The CDR3 nucleotides read TGTGCCAGCAGCTTAGCGGACAGACTTAATGAAAAACTGTTTTTT. Its protein is CASSLADRLNEKLFF.

The CDR3 protein is CASSTPIGGARPNLGYEQYF. CDR3 coding DNA: TGTGCCAGCAGTACCCCGATCGGGGGGGCGAGGCCGAACTTGGGATACGAGCAGTACTTC. V gene TRBV28 combines with J gene TRBJ2-7; 8 nucleotides align to TRBD2. Trimming cost V 5 bases and J 4 bases; bases outside gene matches: 25. Germline V CDR1 and CDR2: MDHEN, SYDVKM. The CDR3 spans 20 residues.

The chain joins TRBV2 to TRBJ2-3; unclear D gene. In germline, CDR1 is SNHLY, CDR2 FYNNEI. Trimming removed 7 bases at V and 6 bases at J, with 17 bases between. This CDR3 has 14 residues. The CDR3 DNA sequence: TGTGCCAGCAATGAGATGGAGACCTCGGATACGCAGTATTTT. As protein: CASNEMETSDTQYF.

This chain links TRBV5-1 with TRBJ2-7; 10 bases align to TRBD2. The germline gives CDR1 SGHRS, CDR2 YFSETQ. V lost 5 bases, J lost 5 bases, and 4 bases stayed unmatched. The CDR3 has 13 residues. This CDR3 is CASSSGLANEQYF. CDR3 DNA sequence: TGCGCCAGCAGTTCGGGACTAGCGAACGAGCAGTACTTC.

The chain recombines TRBV11-2 with TRBJ2-3; 8 bases agree with TRBD2. The junction had 4 bases not matched to a gene; V was cut back by 5 bases and J by 0 bases. The CDR3 consists of 15 residues. Per the germline V gene, CDR1 is SGHAT and CDR2 is FQNNGV. CDR3 sequence reads: CASSLASGSTDTQYF. CDR3 DNA sequence: TGTGCCAGCAGCCTCGCTAGCGGGAGCACAGATACGCAGTATTTT.

The chain carries TRBV20-1 and TRBJ2-7, with D tentatively TRBD1 (6 bases). Trimming cost V 3 bases and J 3 bases, with 18 bases left between them. This CDR3 has 15 residues. CDR1 is DFQATT and CDR2 is SNEGSKA in the germline V gene (reference sequence). DNA for the CDR3: TGCAGTGCTAGTGGTACCGGGACACTTTTCTACGAGCAGTACTTC. It is translated as CSASGTGTLFYEQYF.

This rearrangement joins TRBV4-3 to TRBJ1-3; the D gene is possibly TRBD1 (5 bases). V was clipped by 0 bases and J by 0 bases, with 12 bases between them. Germline values: CDR1 LGHNA, CDR2 YSLEER. The CDR3 totals 17 residues. The CDR3 bases are TGCGCCAGCAGCCAAGAGTGGACACCGAACTCTGGAAACACCATATATTTT. It encodes CASSQEWTPNSGNTIYF.

The genes are TRBV6-5 and TRBJ1-2; 8 bases match TRBD1. CDR1 is MNHEY and CDR2 is SVGAGI in the germline V gene. This CDR3 has 15 amino acids. With 3 bases clipped from V and 9 bases from J, the junction kept 12 bases outside the gene matches. CDR3 loop: CASSYQGSGGSRYTF. Here the CDR3 DNA reads TGTGCCAGCAGTTATCAGGGTTCAGGGGGCTCCCGCTACACCTTC.

This chain connects TRBV3-1 (or the pseudogene TRBV3-2) to TRBJ2-7; 7 positions agree with TRBD1. This CDR3 region has 17 residues. J was trimmed by 3 bases and V by 4 bases; bases with no gene match: 15. The germline gives CDR1 LGHDT, CDR2 YNNKEL (reference sequence). The CDR3 region is CASSPYPRQGVFYEQYF. CDR3 DNA sequence: TGTGCCAGCAGCCCCTACCCCAGACAGGGTGTGTTCTACGAGCAGTACTTC.

CDR3 sequence (DNA): TGTGCCAGCAGCGACCGGGACAACTCCTACGAGCAGTACTTC. This translates into CASSDRDNSYEQYF. The genes are TRBV9 and TRBJ2-7; the D gene is possibly TRBD1 (6 bases). The germline V gene has CDR1 SGDLS and CDR2 YYNGEE. CDR3 length equals 14 residues. V lost 3 bases and J lost 0, with 10 bases in between. Full variable domain (missing parts from reference TRBV9 and TRBJ2-7): DSGVTQTPKHLITATGQRVTLRCSPRSGDLSVYWYQQSLDQGLQFLIQYYNGEERAKGNILERFSAQQFPDLHSELNLSSLELGDSALYFCASSDRDNSYEQYFGPGTRLTVT.

V usage is TRBV6-1 and J usage is TRBJ1-1; D uncertain. The CDR3 totals 14 residues. Germline CDR1 is MNHNS and CDR2 is SASEGT. V gave up 1 base and J gave up 3 bases, with 9 bases separating them. The CDR3 loop reads CASSEGSYYTEAFF. CDR3 DNA: TGTGCCAGCAGTGAAGGTTCCTATTACACTGAAGCTTTCTTT.

The chain joins TRBV7-9 to TRBJ1-1; unclear D gene. The CDR3 extends over 13 amino acids. Germline values: CDR1 SEHNR, CDR2 FQNEAQ (reference sequence). Trimming removed 5 bases from V and 1 base from J, with 8 bases in between. The CDR3 region has the DNA TGTGCCAGCAGCCAAAATCAGAACACTGAAGCTTTCTTT. Its translation: CASSQNQNTEAFF. The whole variable domain, filled in from reference TRBV7-9 and TRBJ1-1, reads DTGVSQNPRHKITKRGQNVTFRCDPISEHNRLYWYRQTLGQGPEFLTYFQNEAQLEKSRLLSDRFSAERPKGSFSTLEIQRTEQGDSAMYLCASSQNQNTEAFFGQGTRLTVV.

The V and J genes are TRBV19 and TRBJ2-2, with TRBD2 identical over 8 bases. Germline-derived CDR1 and CDR2 are LNHDA and SQIVND (reference sequence). After removal of 0 bases from V and 6 bases from J, the junction contained 3 bases not matched to a gene. CDR3 size: 15 residues. CDR3 in DNA: TGTGCCAGTAGTATAGATAGGCGGGAGGCCGGGGAGCTGTTTTTT. It yields the protein CASSIDRREAGELFF.

The chain combines TRBV7-2 with TRBJ1-2; 8 nucleotides align to TRBD1. Germline CDR1 is SGHTA and CDR2 is FQGNSA. There are 14 residues in the CDR3. J was trimmed by 5 bases and V by 4 bases; bases with no gene match: 6. The chain's CDR3 is CASSSRRQGYGYTF. CDR3 DNA: TGTGCCAGCAGCTCCAGACGACAGGGGTATGGCTACACCTTC.

The J gene is TRBJ2-5, the V gene TRBV18; no definite D call. Germline assignment: CDR1 KGHSH and CDR2 LQKENI. The CDR3 has 11 amino acids. Trimming removed 3 bases from V and 9 bases from J, with 8 bases in between. CDR3 DNA sequence: TGTGCCAGCTCACCCGGCGGAGCCCAGTACTTC. This gives the protein CASSPGGAQYF.

The chain is built from TRBV5-1 and TRBJ2-1; no clear D. The CDR3 covers 14 residues. Trimming shortened V by 4 bases and J by 5 bases, and 13 bases separated the two germline ends. Per germline, CDR1 SGHRS and CDR2 YFSETQ. CDR3 loop: CASSGSGVNNEQFF. DNA for the CDR3: TGCGCCAGCAGCGGGTCCGGAGTAAACAATGAGCAGTTCTTC.

This chain joins TRBV5-5 and TRBJ2-1; 8 bases line up with TRBD2. Germline V gene lookup returns CDR1 SGHKS and CDR2 YYEKEE (reference sequence). The CDR3 loop spans 14 amino acids. The junction had 4 bases not matched to a gene; V was cut back by 2 bases and J by 6 bases. This CDR3 reads CASSFGTSINEQFF. The CDR3 DNA reads as TGTGCCAGCAGCTTCGGGACTAGTATCAATGAGCAGTTCTTC.

The V gene is TRBV7-8, the J gene TRBJ2-5; 12 nucleotides line up with TRBD2. CDR3 length: 18 residues. In germline, CDR1 is SGHVS, CDR2 FQNEAQ. The junction had 11 bases not matched to a gene; V was cut back by 2 bases and J by 4 bases. Written as DNA, the CDR3 is TGTGCCAGCAGCTTACCTCTAGCGGGAGGGTTAGGAGCAGAGACCCAGTACTTC. Amino acid sequence: CASSLPLAGGLGAETQYF.